The 7 T cell receptor beta chains below were found in one sample sequenced in a study of regulatory T cells in long-lasting Graves disease. Sample time point: newly diagnosed GD, antithyroid drugs for less than 3 months. PBMC RNA served as the TCR library source. Assembly of TCR beta libraries relied on iRepertoire HTBI primers together with Arm-PCR of CDR3 regions. MiXCR, applied by TCRdb to the multiplex PCR reads, yields one record per CDR3 protein. The sample records some 500,000 distinct CDR3 sequences, approximately 16% being singletons. These records were also assigned to another study, of T cells in Graves' hyperthyroidism and ophthalmopathy.

This specimen consisted of peripheral blood mononuclear cells (PBMCs), obtained at new diagnosis, from a patient treated with antithyroid drugs. The receptors were sampled from a woman aged 35-60 years with Graves disease.

Many counts were recorded for this clonotype. The chain employs TRBV7-6 and TRBJ2-3; no firm D call. CDR3 length: 13 residues. Deletions cut 3 bases from V and 6 bases from J, with 10 bases between. From germline, CDR1 is SGHVS and CDR2 FNYEAQ. DNA of the CDR3: TGTGCCAGCAGCTTCAGATTCGGCGATACGCAGTATTTT. This translates into CASSFRFGDTQYF.

The table lists this clonotype with many counts. V gene TRBV11-3 combines with J gene TRBJ2-3, with D maybe TRBD1 (6 bases). The ends were cut back, 6 bases at V and 10 bases at J, with 14 bases in the middle. The germline V gene encodes CDR1 SGHNT and CDR2 YENEEA. The CDR3 has 12 residues. CDR3 sequence reads: CASSLQGDPQYF. CDR3 DNA sequence: TGTGCCAGCAGTTTACAGGGAGACCCGCAGTATTTT.

V gene TRBV24-1 combines with J gene TRBJ2-3; 8 bases agree with TRBD1. CDR3 length equals 17 residues. Per the germline V gene, CDR1 is KGHDR and CDR2 is SFDVKD. The V gene end was trimmed by 3 bases and the J gene end by 2 bases; junction bases not matched to a gene: 9. In DNA, the CDR3 is TGTGCCACCAGTGATCTACAGGGGGTAGGGACCACAGATACGCAGTATTTT. It specifies CATSDLQGVGTTDTQYF.

This clonotype was counted at least ten times. The chain joins TRBV6-1 to TRBJ1-1; the match to TRBD1 covers 11 bases. Germline CDR1 MNHNS, CDR2 SASEGT. Unmatched junction bases numbered 6, after V lost 3 bases and J lost 0 bases. This CDR3 has 17 residues. In DNA, the CDR3 is TGTGCCAGCAGTGATCGGGACAGGGGGATGGTGAACACTGAAGCTTTCTTT. Its protein is CASSDRDRGMVNTEAFF.

This clonotype was counted only a few times. This chain connects TRBV5-1 to TRBJ1-1; a possible D gene is TRBD1 (5 bases). V was pared by 7 bases and J by 1 base, with 20 bases between. The CDR3 totals 16 residues. Germline CDR1 reads SGHRS; CDR2 reads YFSETQ. The DNA of the CDR3 is TGCGCCAGCGGCCTAACGGGCAGGGAGGGGAACACTGAAGCTTTCTTT. Translating gives CASGLTGREGNTEAFF. Together with reference TRBV5-1 and TRBJ1-1, the CDR3 gives the full variable domain: KAGVTQTPRYLIKTRGQQVTLSCSPISGHRSVSWYQQTPGQGLQFLFEYFSETQRNKGNFPGRFSGRQFSNSRSEMNVSTLELGDSALYLCASGLTGREGNTEAFFGQGTRLTVV.

This sequence joins TRBV2 and TRBJ2-3, with D perhaps TRBD2 (6 bases). CDR3 size: 15 residues. CDR1 is SNHLY, CDR2 FYNNEI, per germline. V dropped 1 base and J dropped 2 bases, with 10 bases sitting between them. CDR3 bases: TGTGCCAGCAGTGAAGTAAGGGGACTCACAGATACGCAGTATTTT. It yields the protein CASSEVRGLTDTQYF.

The chain recombines TRBV5-1 with TRBJ2-6, with no clear D. Trimming cost V 4 bases and J 0 bases, with 8 bases left between them. The CDR3 consists of 15 residues. Germline lookup yields CDR1 SGHRS and CDR2 YFSETQ. CDR3 bases: TGCGCCAGCAGCGCCGGAAGCTCTGGGGCCAACGTCCTGACTTTC. Translation gives CASSAGSSGANVLTF.